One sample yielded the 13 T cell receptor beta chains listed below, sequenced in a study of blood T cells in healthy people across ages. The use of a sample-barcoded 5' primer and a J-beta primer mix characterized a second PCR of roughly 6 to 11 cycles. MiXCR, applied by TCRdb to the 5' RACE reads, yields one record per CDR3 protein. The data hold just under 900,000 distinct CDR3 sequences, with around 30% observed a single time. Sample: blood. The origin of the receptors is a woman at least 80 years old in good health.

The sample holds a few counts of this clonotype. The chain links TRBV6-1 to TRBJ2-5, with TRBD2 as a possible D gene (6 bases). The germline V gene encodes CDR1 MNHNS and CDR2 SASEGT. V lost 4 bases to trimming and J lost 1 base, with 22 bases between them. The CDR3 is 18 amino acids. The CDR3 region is CASSAEGKFWGLQETQYF. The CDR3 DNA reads TGTGCCAGCAGTGCTGAGGGAAAGTTTTGGGGACTCCAAGAGACCCAGTACTTC.

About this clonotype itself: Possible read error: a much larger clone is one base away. CDR3 DNA sequence: TGTGCCATCAGTGCAGGCACAGGGTGGGATACGCAGTATTTT. As protein: CAISAGTGWDTQYF. The rearrangement joins TRBV10-3 to TRBJ2-3; D might be TRBD1 (6 bases). With 4 bases removed from V and 6 bases from J, the gap between germline ends came to 14 bases. Germline CDR1 and CDR2: ENHRY and SYGVKD. This CDR3 spans 14 amino acids.

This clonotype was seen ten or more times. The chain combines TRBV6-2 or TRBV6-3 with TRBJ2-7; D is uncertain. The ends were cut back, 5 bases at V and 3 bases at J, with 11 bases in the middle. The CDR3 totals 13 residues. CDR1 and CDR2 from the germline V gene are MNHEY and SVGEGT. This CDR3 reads CASSRPPDYEQYF. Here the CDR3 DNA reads TGTGCCAGCAGTCGCCCGCCTGACTACGAGCAGTACTTC.

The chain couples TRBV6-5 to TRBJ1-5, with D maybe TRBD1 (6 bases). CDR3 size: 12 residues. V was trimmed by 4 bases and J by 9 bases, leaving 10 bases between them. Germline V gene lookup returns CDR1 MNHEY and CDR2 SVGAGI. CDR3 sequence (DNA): TGTGCCAGCAGTTTAAGGGGGGGGCCCCAGCATTTT. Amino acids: CASSLRGGPQHF.

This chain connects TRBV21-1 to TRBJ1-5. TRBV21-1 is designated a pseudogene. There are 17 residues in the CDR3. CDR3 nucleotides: TGTGCCAGCAGCAAAGTACCCGAGAGGGACCACAATCAGCCCCAGCATTTT. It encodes CASSKVPERDHNQPQHF.

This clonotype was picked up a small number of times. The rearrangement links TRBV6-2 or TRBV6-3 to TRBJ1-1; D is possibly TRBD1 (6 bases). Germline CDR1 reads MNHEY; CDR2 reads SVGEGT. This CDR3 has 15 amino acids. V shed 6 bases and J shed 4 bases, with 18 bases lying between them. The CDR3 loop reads CASREYRVVGTEAFF. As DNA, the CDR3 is TGTGCCAGCAGAGAATACAGGGTTGTGGGCACTGAAGCTTTCTTT.

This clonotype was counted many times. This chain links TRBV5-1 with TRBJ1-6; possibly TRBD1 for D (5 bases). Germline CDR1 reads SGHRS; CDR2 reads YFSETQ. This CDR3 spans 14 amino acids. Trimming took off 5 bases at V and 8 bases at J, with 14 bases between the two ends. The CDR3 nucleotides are TGCGCCAGCAGGTTCCGAGGGGTGGATTCACCCCTCCACTTT. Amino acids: CASRFRGVDSPLHF. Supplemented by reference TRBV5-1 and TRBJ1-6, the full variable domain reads KAGVTQTPRYLIKTRGQQVTLSCSPISGHRSVSWYQQTPGQGLQFLFEYFSETQRNKGNFPGRFSGRQFSNSRSEMNVSTLELGDSALYLCASRFRGVDSPLHFGNGTRLTVT.

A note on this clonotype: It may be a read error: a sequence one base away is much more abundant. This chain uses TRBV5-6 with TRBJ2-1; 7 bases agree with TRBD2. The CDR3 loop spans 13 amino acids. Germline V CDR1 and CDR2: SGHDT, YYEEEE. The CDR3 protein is CVSSLGGNHEQFF. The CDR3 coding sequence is TGTGTCAGCAGCTTGGGGGGGAACCATGAGCAGTTCTTC.

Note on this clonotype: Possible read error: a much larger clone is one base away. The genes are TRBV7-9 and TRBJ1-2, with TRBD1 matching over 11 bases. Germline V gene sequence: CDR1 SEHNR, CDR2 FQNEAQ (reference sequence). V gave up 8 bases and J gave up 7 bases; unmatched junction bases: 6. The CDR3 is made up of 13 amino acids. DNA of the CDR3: TGTGCCAGCGCGGTTGGGACAGGGGGTGGCTACACCTTC. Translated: CASAVGTGGGYTF.

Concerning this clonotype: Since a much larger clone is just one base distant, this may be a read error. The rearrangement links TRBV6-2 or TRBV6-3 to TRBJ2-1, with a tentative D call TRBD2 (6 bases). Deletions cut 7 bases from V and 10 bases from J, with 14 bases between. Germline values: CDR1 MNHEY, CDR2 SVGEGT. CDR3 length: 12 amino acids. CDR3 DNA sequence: TGTGCCAGCAACCCCTGGAGGGTGGAGCAGTTCTTC. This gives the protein CASNPWRVEQFF.

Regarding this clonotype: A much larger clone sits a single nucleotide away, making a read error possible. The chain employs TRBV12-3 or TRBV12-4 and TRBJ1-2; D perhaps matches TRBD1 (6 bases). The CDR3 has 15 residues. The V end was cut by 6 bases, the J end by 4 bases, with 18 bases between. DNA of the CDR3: TGTGCCAGCAGGACACAGGGAAGAAGGTGCTATGGCTACACCTTC. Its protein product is CASRTQGRRCYGYTF.

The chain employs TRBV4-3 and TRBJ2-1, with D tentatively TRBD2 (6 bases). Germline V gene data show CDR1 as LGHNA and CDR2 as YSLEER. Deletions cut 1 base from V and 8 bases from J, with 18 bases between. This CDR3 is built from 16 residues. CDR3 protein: CASSQGGTGKGHEQFF. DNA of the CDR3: TGCGCCAGCAGCCAAGGAGGGACTGGAAAGGGGCATGAGCAGTTCTTC.

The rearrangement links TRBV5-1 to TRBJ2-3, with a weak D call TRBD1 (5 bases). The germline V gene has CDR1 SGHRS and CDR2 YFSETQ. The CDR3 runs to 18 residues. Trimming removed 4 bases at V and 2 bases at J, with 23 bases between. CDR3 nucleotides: TGCGCCAGCAGCCCCCGGTCCCCGTGGGGCTCGGACACAGATACGCAGTATTTT. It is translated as CASSPRSPWGSDTDTQYF.